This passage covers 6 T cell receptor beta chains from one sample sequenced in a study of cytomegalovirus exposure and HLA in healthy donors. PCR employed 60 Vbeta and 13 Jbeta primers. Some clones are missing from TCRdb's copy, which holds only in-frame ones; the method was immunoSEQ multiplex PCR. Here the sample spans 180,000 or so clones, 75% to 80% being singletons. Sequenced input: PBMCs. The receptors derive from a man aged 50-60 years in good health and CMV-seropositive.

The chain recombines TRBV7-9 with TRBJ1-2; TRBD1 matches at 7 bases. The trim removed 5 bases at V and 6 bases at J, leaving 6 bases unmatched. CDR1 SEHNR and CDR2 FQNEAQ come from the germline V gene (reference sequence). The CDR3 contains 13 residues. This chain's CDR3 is CASSRQGLDGYTF. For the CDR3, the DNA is TGTGCCAGCAGCCGACAGGGTTTGGATGGCTACACCTTC.

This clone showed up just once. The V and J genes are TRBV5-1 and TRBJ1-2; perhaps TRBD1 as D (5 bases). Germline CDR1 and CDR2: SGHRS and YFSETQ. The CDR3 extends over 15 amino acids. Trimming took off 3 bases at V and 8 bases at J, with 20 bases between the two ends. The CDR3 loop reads CASSSAWGDRDGYTF. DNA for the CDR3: TGCGCCAGCAGCTCCGCCTGGGGCGATCGAGACGGCTACACCTTC.

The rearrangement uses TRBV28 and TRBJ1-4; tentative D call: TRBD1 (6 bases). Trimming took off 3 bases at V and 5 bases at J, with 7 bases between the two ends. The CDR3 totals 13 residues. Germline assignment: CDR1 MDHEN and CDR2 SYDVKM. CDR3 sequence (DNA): TGTGCCAGCAGTTTGCAGGGGAATGAAAAACTGTTTTTT. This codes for CASSLQGNEKLFF.

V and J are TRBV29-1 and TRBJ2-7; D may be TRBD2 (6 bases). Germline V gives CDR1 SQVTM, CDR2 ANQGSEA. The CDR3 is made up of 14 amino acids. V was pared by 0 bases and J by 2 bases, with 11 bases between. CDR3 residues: CSVEEVGGPYEQYF. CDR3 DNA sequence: TGCAGCGTTGAAGAGGTCGGGGGACCCTACGAGCAGTACTTC.

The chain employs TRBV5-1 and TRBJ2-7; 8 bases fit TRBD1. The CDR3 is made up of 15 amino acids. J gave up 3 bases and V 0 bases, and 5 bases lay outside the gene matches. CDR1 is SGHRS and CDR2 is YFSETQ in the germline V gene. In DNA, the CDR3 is TGCGCCAGCAGCTTGGGAGGACAGGGCGACTACGAGCAGTACGTC. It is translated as CASSLGGQGDYEQYV.

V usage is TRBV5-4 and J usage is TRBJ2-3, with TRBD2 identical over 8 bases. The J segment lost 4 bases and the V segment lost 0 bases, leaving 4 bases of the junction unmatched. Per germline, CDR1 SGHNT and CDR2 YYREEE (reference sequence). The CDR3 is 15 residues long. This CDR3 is CASSLDGGAADTQYF. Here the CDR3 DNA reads TGTGCCAGCAGCTTGGACGGGGGGGCAGCAGATACGCAGTATTTT.